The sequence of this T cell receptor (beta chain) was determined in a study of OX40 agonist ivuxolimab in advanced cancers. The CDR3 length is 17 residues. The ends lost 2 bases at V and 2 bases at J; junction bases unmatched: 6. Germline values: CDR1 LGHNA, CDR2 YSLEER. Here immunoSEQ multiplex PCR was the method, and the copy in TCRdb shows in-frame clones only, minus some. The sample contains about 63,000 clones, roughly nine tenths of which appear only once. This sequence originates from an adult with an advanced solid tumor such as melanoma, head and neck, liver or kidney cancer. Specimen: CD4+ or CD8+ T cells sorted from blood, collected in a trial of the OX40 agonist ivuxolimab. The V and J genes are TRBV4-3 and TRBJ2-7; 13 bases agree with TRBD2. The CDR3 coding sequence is TGCGCCAGCAGCCAAAATAAACTAGCGGGAGGGACCTACGAGCAGTACTTC. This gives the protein CASSQNKLAGGTYEQYF.